This T cell receptor beta chain was recorded in a study of blood T cell repertoires in COVID-19. Study summary: T cells, B-cell-depleted T cells, or PBMCs supplied cDNA or gDNA.

The participants were between about 18 and 95 years old and came from 20 to 30 US areas. Repertoires were generated with immunoSEQ multiplex PCR, while TCRdb's copy carries only in-frame clones and drops some. The table lists approximately 450,000 clones, 87% of them singletons. Sequenced: PBMCs or T cells enriched from blood (not recorded which). The receptor comes from a woman between 18 and 29 years old with acute COVID-19.

The CDR3 DNA sequence: TGTGCCAGTAGTACAACAGGGGGCCGTCATCAGCCCCAGCATTTT. Translated, it gives CASSTTGGRHQPQHF. The chain is built from TRBV19 and TRBJ1-5, with TRBD1 matching 9 bases. CDR3 length: 15 residues. V shed 4 bases, J shed 5 bases, and the junction held 6 bases outside the gene matches. Germline CDR1 LNHDA, CDR2 SQIVND (reference sequence).